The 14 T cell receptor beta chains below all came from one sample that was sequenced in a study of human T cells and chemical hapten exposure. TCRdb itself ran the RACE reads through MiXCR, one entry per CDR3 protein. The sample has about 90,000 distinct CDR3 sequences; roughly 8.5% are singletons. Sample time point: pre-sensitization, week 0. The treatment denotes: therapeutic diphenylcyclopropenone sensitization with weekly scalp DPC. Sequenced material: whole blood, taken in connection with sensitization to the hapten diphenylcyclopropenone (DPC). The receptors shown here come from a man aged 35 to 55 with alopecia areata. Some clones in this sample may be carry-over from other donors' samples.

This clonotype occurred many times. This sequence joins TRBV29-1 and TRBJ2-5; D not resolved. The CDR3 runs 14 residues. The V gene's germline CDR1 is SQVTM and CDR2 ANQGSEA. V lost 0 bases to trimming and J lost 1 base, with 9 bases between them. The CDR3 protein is CSVEDPYFQETQYF. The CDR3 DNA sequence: TGCAGCGTTGAAGATCCCTACTTCCAAGAGACCCAGTACTTC.

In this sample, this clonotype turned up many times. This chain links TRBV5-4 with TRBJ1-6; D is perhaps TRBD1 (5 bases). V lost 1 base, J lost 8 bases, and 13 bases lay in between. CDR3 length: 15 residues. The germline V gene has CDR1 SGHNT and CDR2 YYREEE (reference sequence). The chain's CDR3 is CASSLSWGKDSPLHF. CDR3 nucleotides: TGTGCCAGCAGCTTGTCGTGGGGGAAGGATTCACCCCTCCACTTT.

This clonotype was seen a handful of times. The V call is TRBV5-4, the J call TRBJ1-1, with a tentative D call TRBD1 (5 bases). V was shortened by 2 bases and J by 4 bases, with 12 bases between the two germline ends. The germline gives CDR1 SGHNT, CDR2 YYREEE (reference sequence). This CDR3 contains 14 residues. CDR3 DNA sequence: TGTGCCAGCAGCTTAGGGACTAAGGGCACTGAAGCTTTCTTT. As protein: CASSLGTKGTEAFF.

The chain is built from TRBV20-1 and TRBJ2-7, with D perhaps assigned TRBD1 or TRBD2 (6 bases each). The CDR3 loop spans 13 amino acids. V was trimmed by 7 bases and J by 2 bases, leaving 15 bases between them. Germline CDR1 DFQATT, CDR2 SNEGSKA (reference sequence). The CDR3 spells CSVAGHTTYEQYF. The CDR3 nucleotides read TGCAGTGTGGCGGGACACACTACCTACGAGCAGTACTTC.

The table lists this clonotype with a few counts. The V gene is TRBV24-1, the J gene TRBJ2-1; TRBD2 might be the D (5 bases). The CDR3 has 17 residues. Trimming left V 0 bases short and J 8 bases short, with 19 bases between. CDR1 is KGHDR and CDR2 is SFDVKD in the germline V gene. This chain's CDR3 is CATSDLPRPGSRDEQFF. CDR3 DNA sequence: TGTGCCACCAGTGATTTGCCCAGGCCGGGATCCCGCGATGAGCAGTTCTTC.

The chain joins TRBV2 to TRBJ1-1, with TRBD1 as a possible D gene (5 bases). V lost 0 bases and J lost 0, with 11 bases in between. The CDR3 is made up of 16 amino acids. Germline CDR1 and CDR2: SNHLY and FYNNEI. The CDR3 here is CASSEAWAGMNTEAFF. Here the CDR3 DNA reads TGTGCCAGCAGTGAAGCATGGGCAGGGATGAACACTGAAGCTTTCTTT.

CDR3 sequence reads: CASSPTFGLAGVPGANVLTF. CDR3 in DNA: TGTGCCAGCAGTCCGACCTTTGGACTAGCGGGAGTCCCCGGGGCCAACGTCCTGACTTTC. The rearrangement links TRBV12-3 or TRBV12-4 to TRBJ2-6; TRBD2 aligns across 13 bases. CDR3 length: 20 residues. After removal of 5 bases from V and 4 bases from J, the junction contained 14 bases not matched to a gene.

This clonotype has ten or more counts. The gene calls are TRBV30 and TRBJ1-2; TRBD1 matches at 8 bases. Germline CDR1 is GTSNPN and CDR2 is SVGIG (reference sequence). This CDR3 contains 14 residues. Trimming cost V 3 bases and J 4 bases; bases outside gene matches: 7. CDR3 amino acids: CAWRNAGGSYGYTF. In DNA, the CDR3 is TGTGCCTGGAGAAATGCAGGGGGCAGCTATGGCTACACCTTC.

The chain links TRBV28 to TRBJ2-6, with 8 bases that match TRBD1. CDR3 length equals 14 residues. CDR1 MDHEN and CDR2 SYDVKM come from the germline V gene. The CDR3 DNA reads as TGTGTCAGTGACAGGGGCTCTGGGGCCAACGTCCTGACTTTC. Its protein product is CVSDRGSGANVLTF.

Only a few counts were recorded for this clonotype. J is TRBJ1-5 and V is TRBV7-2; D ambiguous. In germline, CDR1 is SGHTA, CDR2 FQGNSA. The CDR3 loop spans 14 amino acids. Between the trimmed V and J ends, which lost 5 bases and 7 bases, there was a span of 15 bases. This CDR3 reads CASSPSSTVQPQHF. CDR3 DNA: TGTGCCAGCAGCCCCTCCTCGACGGTCCAGCCCCAGCATTTT.

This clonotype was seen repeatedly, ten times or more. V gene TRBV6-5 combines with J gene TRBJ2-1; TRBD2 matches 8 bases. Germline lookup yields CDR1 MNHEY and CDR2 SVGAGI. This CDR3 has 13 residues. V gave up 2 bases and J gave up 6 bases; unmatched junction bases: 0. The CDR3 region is CASSYGTSNEQFF. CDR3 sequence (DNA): TGTGCCAGCAGTTACGGGACTAGCAATGAGCAGTTCTTC.

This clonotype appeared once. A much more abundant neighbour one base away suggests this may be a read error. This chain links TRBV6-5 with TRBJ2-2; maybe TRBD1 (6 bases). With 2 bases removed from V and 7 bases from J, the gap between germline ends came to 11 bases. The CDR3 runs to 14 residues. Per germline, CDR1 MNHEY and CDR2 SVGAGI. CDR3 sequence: CASSYASDSGELFF. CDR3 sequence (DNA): TGTGCCAGCAGTTACGCGTCGGACAGCGGGGAGCTGTTTTTT.

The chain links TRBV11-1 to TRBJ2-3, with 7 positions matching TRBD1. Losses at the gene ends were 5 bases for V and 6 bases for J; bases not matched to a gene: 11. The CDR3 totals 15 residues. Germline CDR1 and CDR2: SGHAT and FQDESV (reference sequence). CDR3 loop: CASSVAQGYADTQYF. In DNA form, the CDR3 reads TGTGCCAGCAGCGTTGCACAGGGGTACGCTGATACGCAGTATTTT.

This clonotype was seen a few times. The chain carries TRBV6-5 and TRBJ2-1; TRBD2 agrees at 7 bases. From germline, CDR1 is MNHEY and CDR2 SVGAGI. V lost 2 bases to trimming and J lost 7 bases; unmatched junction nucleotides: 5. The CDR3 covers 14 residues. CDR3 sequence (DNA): TGTGCCAGCAGTTACGAGGGAGGGGTAAATGAGCAGTTCTTC. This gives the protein CASSYEGGVNEQFF.